The following is a T cell receptor (beta chain) sequence with its context. Germline V gives CDR1 SGHRS, CDR2 YFSETQ. CDR3 size: 16 residues. With 2 bases removed from V and 5 bases from J, the gap between germline ends came to 19 bases. Across about two dozen US areas, participants ranged in age from about 18 to 100 years. Recovered status applied to Cohort 3 donors who had two consecutive negative PCRs. It also applied to those with clearance or with symptom resolution. In the authors' methods: Reference gene primer amplification gave estimated nucleated cell counts. Sequencing was performed with immunoSEQ multiplex PCR; in TCRdb, only in-frame clones are kept and a portion is missing. The V and J calls and the clone size are those of that table, but D and trimming were determined from the DNA. The sample has over 250,000 clones, over 85% seen once. The data are from a study of blood T cell repertoires in COVID-19. Across the study: The analysed material was cDNA or gDNA that came from T cells, B-cell-depleted T cells, or PBMCs.

The specimen sequenced was PBMCs or T cells enriched from blood (not recorded which). The V gene is TRBV5-1, the J gene TRBJ2-5; TRBD1 is a possible D gene (6 bases). This TCR was sampled from an older woman who had recovered from COVID-19. The CDR3 loop is CASSFMGAPKGETQYF. As DNA, the CDR3 is TGCGCCAGCAGCTTTATGGGGGCACCTAAAGGGGAGACCCAGTACTTC.